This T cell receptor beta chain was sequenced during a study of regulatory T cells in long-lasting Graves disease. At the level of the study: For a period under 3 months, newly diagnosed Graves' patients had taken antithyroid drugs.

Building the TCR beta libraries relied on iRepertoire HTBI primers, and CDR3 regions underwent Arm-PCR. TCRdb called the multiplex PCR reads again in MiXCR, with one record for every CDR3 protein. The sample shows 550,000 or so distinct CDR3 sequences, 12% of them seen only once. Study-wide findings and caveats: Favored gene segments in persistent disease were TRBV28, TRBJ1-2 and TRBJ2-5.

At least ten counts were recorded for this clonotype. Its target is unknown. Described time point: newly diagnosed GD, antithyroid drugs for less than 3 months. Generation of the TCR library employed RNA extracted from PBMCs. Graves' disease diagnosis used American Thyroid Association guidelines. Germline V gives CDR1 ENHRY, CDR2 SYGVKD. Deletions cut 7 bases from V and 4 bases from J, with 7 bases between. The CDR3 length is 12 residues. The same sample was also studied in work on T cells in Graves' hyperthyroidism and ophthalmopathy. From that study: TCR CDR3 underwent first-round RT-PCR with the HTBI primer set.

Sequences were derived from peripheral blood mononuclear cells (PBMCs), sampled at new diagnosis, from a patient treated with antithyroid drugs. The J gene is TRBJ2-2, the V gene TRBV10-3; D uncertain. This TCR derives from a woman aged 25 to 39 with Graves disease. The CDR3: CAINNSTGELFF. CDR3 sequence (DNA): TGTGCCATCAATAACAGCACCGGGGAGCTGTTTTTT.